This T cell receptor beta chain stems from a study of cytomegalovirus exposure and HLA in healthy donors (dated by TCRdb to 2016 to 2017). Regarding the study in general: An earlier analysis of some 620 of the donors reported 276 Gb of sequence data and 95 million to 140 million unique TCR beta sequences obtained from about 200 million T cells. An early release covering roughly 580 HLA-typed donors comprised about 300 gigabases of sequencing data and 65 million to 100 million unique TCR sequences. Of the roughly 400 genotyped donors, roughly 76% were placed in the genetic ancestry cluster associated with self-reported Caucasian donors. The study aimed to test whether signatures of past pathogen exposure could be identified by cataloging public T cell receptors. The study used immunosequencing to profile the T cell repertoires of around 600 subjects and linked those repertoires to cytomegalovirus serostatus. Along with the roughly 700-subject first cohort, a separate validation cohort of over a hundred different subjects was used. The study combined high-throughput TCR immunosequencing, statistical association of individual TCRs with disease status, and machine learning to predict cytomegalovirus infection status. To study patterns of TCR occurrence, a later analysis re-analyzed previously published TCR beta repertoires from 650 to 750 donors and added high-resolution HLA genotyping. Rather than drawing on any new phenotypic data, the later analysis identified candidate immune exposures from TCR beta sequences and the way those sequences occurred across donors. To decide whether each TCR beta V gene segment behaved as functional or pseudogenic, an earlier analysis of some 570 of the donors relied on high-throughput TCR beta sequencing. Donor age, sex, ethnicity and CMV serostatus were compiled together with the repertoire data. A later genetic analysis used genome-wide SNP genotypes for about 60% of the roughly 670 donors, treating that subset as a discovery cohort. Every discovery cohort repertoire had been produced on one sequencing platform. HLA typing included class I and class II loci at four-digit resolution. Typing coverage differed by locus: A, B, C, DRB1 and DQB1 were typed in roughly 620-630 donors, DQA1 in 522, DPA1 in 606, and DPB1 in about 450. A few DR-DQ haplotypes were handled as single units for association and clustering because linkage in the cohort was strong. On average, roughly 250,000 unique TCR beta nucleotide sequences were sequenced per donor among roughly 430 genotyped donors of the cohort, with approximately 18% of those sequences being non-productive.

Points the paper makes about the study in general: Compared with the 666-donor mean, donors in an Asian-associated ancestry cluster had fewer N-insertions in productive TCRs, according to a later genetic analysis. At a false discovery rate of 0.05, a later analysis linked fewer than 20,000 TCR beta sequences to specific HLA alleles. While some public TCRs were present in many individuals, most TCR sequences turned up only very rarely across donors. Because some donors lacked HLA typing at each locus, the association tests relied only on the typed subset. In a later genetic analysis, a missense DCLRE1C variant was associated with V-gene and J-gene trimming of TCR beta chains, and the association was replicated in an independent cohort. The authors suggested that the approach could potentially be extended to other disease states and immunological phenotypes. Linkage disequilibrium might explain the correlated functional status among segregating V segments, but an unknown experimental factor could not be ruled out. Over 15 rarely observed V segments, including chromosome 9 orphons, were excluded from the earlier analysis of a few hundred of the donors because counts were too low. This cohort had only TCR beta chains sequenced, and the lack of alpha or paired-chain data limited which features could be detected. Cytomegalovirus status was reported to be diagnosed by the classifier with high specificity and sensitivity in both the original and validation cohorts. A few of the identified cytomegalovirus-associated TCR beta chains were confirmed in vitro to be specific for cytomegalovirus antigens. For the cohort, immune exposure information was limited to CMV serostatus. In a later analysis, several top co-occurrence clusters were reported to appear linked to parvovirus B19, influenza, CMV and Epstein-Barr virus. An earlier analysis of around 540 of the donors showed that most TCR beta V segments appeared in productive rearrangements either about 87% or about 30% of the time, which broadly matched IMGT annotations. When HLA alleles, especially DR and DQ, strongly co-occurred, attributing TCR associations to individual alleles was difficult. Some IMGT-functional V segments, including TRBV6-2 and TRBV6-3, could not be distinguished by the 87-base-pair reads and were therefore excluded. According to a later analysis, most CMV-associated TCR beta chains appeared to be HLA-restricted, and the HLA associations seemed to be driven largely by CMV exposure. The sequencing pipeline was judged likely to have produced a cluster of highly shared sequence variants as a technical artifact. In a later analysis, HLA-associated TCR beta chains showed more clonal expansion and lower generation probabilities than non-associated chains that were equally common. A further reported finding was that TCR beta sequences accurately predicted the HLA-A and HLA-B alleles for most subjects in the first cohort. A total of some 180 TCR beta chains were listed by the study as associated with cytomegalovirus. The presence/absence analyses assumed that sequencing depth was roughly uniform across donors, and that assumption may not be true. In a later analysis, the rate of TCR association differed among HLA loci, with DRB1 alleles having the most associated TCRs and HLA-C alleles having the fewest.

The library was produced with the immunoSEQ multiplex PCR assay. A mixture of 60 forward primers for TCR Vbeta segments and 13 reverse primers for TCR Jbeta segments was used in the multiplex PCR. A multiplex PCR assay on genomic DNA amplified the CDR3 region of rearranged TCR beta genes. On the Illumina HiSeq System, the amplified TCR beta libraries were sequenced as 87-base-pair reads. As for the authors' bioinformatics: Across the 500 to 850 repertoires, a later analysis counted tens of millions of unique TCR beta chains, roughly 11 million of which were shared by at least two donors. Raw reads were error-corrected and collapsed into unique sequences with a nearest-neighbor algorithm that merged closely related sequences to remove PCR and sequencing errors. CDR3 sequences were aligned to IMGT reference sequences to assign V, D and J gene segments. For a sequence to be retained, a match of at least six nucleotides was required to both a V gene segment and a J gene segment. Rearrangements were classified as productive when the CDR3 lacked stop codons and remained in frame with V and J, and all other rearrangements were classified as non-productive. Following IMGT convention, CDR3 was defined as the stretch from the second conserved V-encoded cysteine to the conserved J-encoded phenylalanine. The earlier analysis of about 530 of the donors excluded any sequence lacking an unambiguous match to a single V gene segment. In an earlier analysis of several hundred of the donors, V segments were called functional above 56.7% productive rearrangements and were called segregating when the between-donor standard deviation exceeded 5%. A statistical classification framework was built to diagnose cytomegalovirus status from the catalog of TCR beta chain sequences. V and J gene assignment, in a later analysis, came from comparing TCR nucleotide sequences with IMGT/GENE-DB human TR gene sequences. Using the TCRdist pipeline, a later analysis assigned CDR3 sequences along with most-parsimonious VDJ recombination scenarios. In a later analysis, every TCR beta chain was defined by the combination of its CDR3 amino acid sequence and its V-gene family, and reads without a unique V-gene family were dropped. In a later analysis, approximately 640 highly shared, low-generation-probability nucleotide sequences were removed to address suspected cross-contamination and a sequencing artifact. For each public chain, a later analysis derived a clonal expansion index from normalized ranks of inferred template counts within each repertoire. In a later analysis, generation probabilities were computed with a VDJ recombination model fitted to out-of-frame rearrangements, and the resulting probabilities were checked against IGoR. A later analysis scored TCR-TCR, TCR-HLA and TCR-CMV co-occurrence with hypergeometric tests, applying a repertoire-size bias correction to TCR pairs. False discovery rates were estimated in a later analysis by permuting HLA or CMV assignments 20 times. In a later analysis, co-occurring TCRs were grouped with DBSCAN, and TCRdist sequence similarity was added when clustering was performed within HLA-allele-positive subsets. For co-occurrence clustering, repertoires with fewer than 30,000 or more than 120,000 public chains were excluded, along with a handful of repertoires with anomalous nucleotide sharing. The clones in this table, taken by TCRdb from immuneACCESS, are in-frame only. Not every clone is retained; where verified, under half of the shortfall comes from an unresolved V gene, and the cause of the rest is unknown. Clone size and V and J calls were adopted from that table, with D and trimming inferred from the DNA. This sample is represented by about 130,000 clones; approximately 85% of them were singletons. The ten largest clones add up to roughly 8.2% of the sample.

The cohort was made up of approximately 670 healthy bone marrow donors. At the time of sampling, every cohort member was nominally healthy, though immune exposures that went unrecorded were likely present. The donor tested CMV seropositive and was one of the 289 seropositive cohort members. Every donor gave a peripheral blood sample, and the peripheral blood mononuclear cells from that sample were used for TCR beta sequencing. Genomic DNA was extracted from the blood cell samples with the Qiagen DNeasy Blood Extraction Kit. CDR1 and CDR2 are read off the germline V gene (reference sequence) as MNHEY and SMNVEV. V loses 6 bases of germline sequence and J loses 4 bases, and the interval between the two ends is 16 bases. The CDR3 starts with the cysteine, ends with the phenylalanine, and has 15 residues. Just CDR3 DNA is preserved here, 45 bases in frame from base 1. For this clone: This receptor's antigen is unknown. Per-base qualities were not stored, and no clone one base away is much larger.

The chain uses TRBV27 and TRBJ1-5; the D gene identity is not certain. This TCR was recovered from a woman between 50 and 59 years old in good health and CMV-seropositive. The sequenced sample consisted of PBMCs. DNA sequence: TGTGCCAGCAGAACTCTGGAGGGCAGTAATCAGCCCCAGCATTTT. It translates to CASRTLEGSNQPQHF.